What follows describes a single T cell receptor (beta chain). This specimen comes from a study of blood T cells in healthy people across ages. V was pared by 0 bases and J by 7 bases, with 8 bases of the junction left unmatched. CDR1 is SGDLS and CDR2 is YYNGEE in the germline V gene. The CDR3 loop spans 16 amino acids. Then a second PCR, running about 7 to 11 cycles, was carried out with a sample-barcoded 5' primer and a J-beta primer mix. One entry per CDR3 protein, called by TCRdb with MiXCR from the 5' RACE reads. The data hold around 1.5 million distinct CDR3 sequences, with 40% to 50% observed a single time.

The J gene is TRBJ2-1, the V gene TRBV9, with 9 bases that match TRBD2. The sample taken for sequencing was blood. This clonotype originated in a woman aged 18-35 years in good health. The CDR3 DNA reads TGTGCCAGCAGCGTAGGGGCGCGGGGGGGCGAGAATGAGCAGTTCTTC. This sequence encodes CASSVGARGGENEQFF.